These T cell receptor beta chains were read from a single sample in a study of T-cell memory formation after mild COVID-19. TCRdb re-derived calls from the 5' RACE reads in MiXCR, one entry per CDR3 protein. This table holds over 500,000 distinct CDR3 sequences, around 16% found once. Sequencing input: PBMCs or a T cell subset sorted from them (not recorded which). The receptors were sampled from an adult woman who had mild COVID-19 (a few samples of this study predate the infection). Cell type and time point are not known. Each CDR3 is given with its conserved first and last residue. A D gene is named only where the DNA matches it firmly. Clone size is not always given. Where it is, it says once, few, many or a class for expanded clones.

J gene,clone size,D gene,V gene,CDR3 DNA,CDR3 protein
TRBJ1-1,few,.,TRBV20-1,TGCAGTGCTACCGTCGGAAAGAACACTGAAGCTTTCTTT,CSATVGKNTEAFF
TRBJ2-1,few,TRBD2,TRBV13,TGTGCCAGCAGCTTCTTCGGACTAGCGGGAGGGCGTACGGGTGAGCAGTTCTTC,CASSFFGLAGGRTGEQFF
TRBJ2-1,.,.,TRBV6-5,TGTGCCAGCAGTTACTCGACAATCGCGGGTGAGCAGTTCTTC,CASSYSTIAGEQFF
TRBJ2-3,.,.,TRBV18,TGTGCCAGCTCACCACCGGGACTTGCAAAACCTAGCACAGATACGCAGTATTTT,CASSPPGLAKPSTDTQYF
TRBJ1-1,few,.,TRBV15,TGTGCCACCAGCCTTAACAGGGAGCAGGGAGCTTTCTTT,CATSLNREQGAFF
TRBJ1-1,few,.,TRBV5-6,TGTGCCAGCAGCTTGAGGCAGGGGAGTACTGAAGCTTTCTTT,CASSLRQGSTEAFF
TRBJ1-5,few,TRBD1,TRBV5-1,TGCGCCAGCAGCTTGGATACAGGGGGCAATCAGCCCCAGCATTTT,CASSLDTGGNQPQHF
TRBJ2-3,few,.,TRBV19,TGTGCCAGTAGTAGTGAGCAGGGGCTTTTATATACGCAGTATTTT,CASSSEQGLLYTQYF
TRBJ2-2,few,.,TRBV6-5,TGTGCCAGCAAGAACAGGGCGGCGAACACCGGGGAGCTGTTTTTT,CASKNRAANTGELFF
TRBJ1-1,few,.,TRBV4-2,TGTGCCAGCAGCCAAGTCGGTATCCGTAGGGGTGACACTGAAGCTTTCTTT,CASSQVGIRRGDTEAFF
TRBJ2-1,few,TRBD2,TRBV29-1,TGCAGCGTTGTAGCGGGTTTCGGAACAGTCTCCTACAATGAGCAGTTCTTC,CSVVAGFGTVSYNEQFF
TRBJ1-3,few,.,TRBV12-3/TRBV12-4,TGTGCCAGCAGTTCAACCTCTGGAAACACCATATATTTT,CASSSTSGNTIYF
TRBJ2-1,few,TRBD2,TRBV6-4,TGTGCCAGCAGTGACGGACTAGCGGGGGGGCAGAATGAGCAGTTCTTC,CASSDGLAGGQNEQFF
TRBJ1-5,few,.,TRBV7-8,TGTGCCAGCAGCTACCTCCCCGACGGGAATCAGCCCCAGCATTTT,CASSYLPDGNQPQHF
TRBJ2-5,.,.,TRBV12-5,TGTGCTAGTGGTTTGGGACAGCCCGTGTACTTC,CASGLGQPVYF
TRBJ2-5,.,.,TRBV7-6,TGTGCCAGCAGGGCCGGGAGTACACAAGAGACCCAGTACTTC,CASRAGSTQETQYF
TRBJ1-1,.,.,TRBV10-3,TGTGCCATCAGTGAGTCGTCGGGGGTACACGTTAGCGTGAACACTGAAGCTTTCTTT,CAISESSGVHVSVNTEAFF
TRBJ2-1,.,.,TRBV14,TGTGCCAGCAGCCAAGAAGCCCCTAGGACGGTGTCCAATGAGCAGTTCTTC,CASSQEAPRTVSNEQFF
TRBJ1-6,few,.,TRBV7-9,TGTGCCAGCAGCCCGAGTTCGTCTTCACCCCTCCACTTT,CASSPSSSSPLHF
TRBJ2-7,many,.,TRBV30,TGTGCCTGGAGCAATTTAGTCCCCTACGAGCAGTACTTC,CAWSNLVPYEQYF
TRBJ2-3,few,.,TRBV24-1,TGTGCCACCAGGGGACTGTCGGGCACAGATACGCAGTATTTT,CATRGLSGTDTQYF
TRBJ1-1,.,.,TRBV13,TGTGCCAGCAGCTTAAGAGGCGCGGGATTCCCTGAAGCTTTCTTT,CASSLRGAGFPEAFF
TRBJ2-7,many,.,TRBV24-1,TGTGCCACCTCCGAGACTGGCACCTACGAGCAGTACTTC,CATSETGTYEQYF
TRBJ1-2,.,.,TRBV6-2/TRBV6-3,TGTGCCAGCAGCACTAGCGGGGGCCTCGGGGGCTACACCTTC,CASSTSGGLGGYTF
TRBJ1-5,many,.,TRBV9,TGTGCCAGCAGCCCTGAAGGGGGTAATCAGCCCCAGCATTTT,CASSPEGGNQPQHF
TRBJ2-1,many,TRBD2,TRBV7-2,TGTGCCAGCAGCTATAGCGGGGGGGCCTACAATGAGCAGTTCTTC,CASSYSGGAYNEQFF
TRBJ1-6,.,.,TRBV6-1,TGTGCCAGCAGTGATTTAAGGGTCCATTCACCCCTCCACTTT,CASSDLRVHSPLHF
TRBJ2-1,few,TRBD1,TRBV9,TGTGCCAGCAGCGTAGCGGGGACAGGGTACAATGAGCAGTTCTTC,CASSVAGTGYNEQFF
TRBJ2-7,few,.,TRBV15,TGTGCCACCAGCAGAGATCCGGCAGGCCGCGGGCAGTACTTC,CATSRDPAGRGQYF
TRBJ2-7,.,TRBD1,TRBV24-1,TGTGCCACCAGTGGAGGACAGGGTGTACCCTACGAGCAGTACTTC,CATSGGQGVPYEQYF
TRBJ2-2,.,TRBD2,TRBV10-3,TGTGCCATCAGTGAGAAAGCGGGAGTTGACGGGGAGCTGTTTTTT,CAISEKAGVDGELFF
TRBJ1-1,.,TRBD1,TRBV19,TGTGCCAGTCTGAACCGGGACAGGGGATCTGAAGCTTTCTTT,CASLNRDRGSEAFF
TRBJ2-1,.,TRBD1,TRBV7-8,TGTGCCAGCAGCGCCAAGGGACAGGGGGCGCGGGCCTCCTACAATGAGCAGTTCTTC,CASSAKGQGARASYNEQFF
TRBJ2-7,few,TRBD1,TRBV24-1,TGTGCCACCAGCGGGACAGGGGGCTACGAGCAGTACTTC,CATSGTGGYEQYF
TRBJ2-5,.,.,TRBV5-1,TGCGCCAGCAGCTTCCCTTTAGGGGAGACCCAGTACTTC,CASSFPLGETQYF
TRBJ2-1,few,TRBD2,TRBV11-2,TGTGCCAGCAGGTCTAGCGGGGGGCTCTACAATGAGCAGTTCTTC,CASRSSGGLYNEQFF
TRBJ2-7,.,.,TRBV10-3,TGTGCCATTCAACGGGACTCCTCCTACGAGCAGTACTTC,CAIQRDSSYEQYF
TRBJ2-1,.,TRBD2,TRBV6-2/TRBV6-3,TGTGCCAGCAGCTCCGGACTAGCGGGAGCCGCGCCACGGCAGTTCTTC,CASSSGLAGAAPRQFF
TRBJ2-3,few,TRBD1,TRBV7-2,TGTGCCAGCAGCTTAGCGCGGACAGGGGGCACAGATACGCAGTATTTT,CASSLARTGGTDTQYF
TRBJ2-6,many,.,TRBV7-3,TGCGCCAGCAGCTTGGACTCTGGGGCCAACGTCCTGACTTTC,CASSLDSGANVLTF
TRBJ2-7,few,.,TRBV18,TGTGCCAGCTCACCCGATTTGGGGGAGCAGTACTTC,CASSPDLGEQYF
TRBJ2-5,.,.,TRBV7-7,TGTGCTAGCAGCTTAGTTGAGGGGGACCAAGAGACCCAGTACTTC,CASSLVEGDQETQYF
TRBJ2-6,.,TRBD1,TRBV5-1,TGCGCCAGCAGCTTGGCCTTAGGACAGGGCAACTCTGGGGCCAACGTCCTGACTTTC,CASSLALGQGNSGANVLTF
TRBJ1-1,.,.,TRBV7-3,TGTGCCAGCAGCTTATCCGGGAGTCCCACCCCAAACACTGAAGCTTTCTTT,CASSLSGSPTPNTEAFF
TRBJ2-1,.,TRBD2,TRBV7-9,TGTGCCAGCAGCTTAAGAGCGGGAGTTGGTAATGAGCAGTTCTTC,CASSLRAGVGNEQFF
TRBJ2-3,few,.,TRBV12-3/TRBV12-4,TGTGCCAGCAGTTTCCGGGGGAAAGGCACAGATACGCAGTATTTT,CASSFRGKGTDTQYF
TRBJ1-1,.,.,TRBV7-6,TGTGCCAGCAGCTTAGCGATAGGGACTGAAGCTTTCTTT,CASSLAIGTEAFF
TRBJ2-1,.,TRBD2,TRBV6-2/TRBV6-3,TGTGCCAGCAGTCCGGGACTAGCGGGAGGTTTGAGTAATGAGCAGTTCTTC,CASSPGLAGGLSNEQFF
TRBJ2-1,.,.,TRBV7-9,TGTGCCAGCAGCTTATCCCCGACAGCCTTGGCCGAGCAGTTCTTC,CASSLSPTALAEQFF
TRBJ1-4,few,.,TRBV12-3/TRBV12-4,TGTGCCAGCAGTTTAAGCAGGGCGAAGGAAAAACTGTTTTTT,CASSLSRAKEKLFF